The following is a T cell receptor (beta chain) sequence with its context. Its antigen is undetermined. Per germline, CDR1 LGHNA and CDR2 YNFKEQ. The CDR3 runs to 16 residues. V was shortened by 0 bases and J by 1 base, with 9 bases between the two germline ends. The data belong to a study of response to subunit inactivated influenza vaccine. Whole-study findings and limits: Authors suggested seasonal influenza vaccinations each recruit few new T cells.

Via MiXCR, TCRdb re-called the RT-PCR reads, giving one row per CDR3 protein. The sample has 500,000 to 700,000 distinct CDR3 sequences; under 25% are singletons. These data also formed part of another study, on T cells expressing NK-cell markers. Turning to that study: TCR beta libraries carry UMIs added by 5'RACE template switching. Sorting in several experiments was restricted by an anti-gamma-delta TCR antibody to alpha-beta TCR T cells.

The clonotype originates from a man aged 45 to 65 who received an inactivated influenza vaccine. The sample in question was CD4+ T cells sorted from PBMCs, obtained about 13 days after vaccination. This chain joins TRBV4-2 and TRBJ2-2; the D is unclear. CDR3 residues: CASSQDTPENTGELFF. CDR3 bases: TGTGCCAGCAGCCAAGATACGCCGGAGAACACCGGGGAGCTGTTTTTT.